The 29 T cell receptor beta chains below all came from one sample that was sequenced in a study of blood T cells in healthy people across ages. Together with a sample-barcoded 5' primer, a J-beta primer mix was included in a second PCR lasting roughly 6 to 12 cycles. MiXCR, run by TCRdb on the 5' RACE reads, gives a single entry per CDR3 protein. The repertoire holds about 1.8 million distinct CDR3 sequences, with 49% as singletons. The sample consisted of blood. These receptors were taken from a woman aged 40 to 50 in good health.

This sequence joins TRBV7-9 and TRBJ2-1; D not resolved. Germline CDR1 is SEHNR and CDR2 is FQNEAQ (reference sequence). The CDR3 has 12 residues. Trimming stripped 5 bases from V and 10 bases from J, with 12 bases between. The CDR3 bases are TGTGCCAGCAGCGACCTTCCGCCGGAGCAGTTCTTC. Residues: CASSDLPPEQFF. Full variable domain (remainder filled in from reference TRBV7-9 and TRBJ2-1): DTGVSQNPRHKITKRGQNVTFRCDPISEHNRLYWYRQTLGQGPEFLTYFQNEAQLEKSRLLSDRFSAERPKGSFSTLEIQRTEQGDSAMYLCASSDLPPEQFFGPGTRLTVL.

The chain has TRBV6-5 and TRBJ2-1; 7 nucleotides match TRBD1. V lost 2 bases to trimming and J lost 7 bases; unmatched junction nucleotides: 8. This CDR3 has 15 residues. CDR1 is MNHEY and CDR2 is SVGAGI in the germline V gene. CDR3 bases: TGTGCCAGCAGTTACGGTAGACAGGGAATGAATGAGCAGTTCTTC. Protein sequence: CASSYGRQGMNEQFF.

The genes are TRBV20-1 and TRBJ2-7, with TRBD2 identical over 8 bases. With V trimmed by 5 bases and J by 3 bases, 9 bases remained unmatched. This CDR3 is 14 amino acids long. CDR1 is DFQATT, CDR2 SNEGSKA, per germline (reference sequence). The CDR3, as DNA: TGCAGTGCTCCCAGGGCGGGGGGCGGCTACGAGCAGTACTTC. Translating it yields CSAPRAGGGYEQYF.

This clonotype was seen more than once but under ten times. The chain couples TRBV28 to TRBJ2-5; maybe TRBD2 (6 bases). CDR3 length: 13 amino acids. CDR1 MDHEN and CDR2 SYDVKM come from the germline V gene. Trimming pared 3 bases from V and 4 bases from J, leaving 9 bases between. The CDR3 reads CASSLRELETQYF. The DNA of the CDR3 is TGTGCCAGCAGTTTGCGGGAATTAGAGACCCAGTACTTC.

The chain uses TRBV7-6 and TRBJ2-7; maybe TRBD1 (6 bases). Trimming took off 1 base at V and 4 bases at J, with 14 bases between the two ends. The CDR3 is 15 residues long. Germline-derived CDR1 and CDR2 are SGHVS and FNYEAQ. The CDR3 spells CASSLGGQRGYEQYF. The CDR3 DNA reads TGTGCCAGCAGCTTAGGAGGACAGCGAGGGTACGAGCAGTACTTC. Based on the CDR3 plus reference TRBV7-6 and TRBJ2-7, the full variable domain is GAGVSQSPRYKVTKRGQDVALRCDPISGHVSLYWYRQALGQGPEFLTYFNYEAQQDKSGLPNDRFSAERPEGSISTLTIQRTEQRDSAMYRCASSLGGQRGYEQYFGPGTRLTVT.

The CDR3 spells CSATGTSGTDTQYF. DNA of the CDR3: TGCAGTGCTACCGGGACTAGCGGTACAGATACGCAGTATTTT. The chain combines TRBV20-1 with TRBJ2-3, with 11 bases lining up with TRBD2. Germline CDR1 and CDR2: DFQATT and SNEGSKA (reference sequence). With 4 bases clipped from V and 3 bases from J, the junction kept 3 bases outside the gene matches. The CDR3 is made up of 14 amino acids.

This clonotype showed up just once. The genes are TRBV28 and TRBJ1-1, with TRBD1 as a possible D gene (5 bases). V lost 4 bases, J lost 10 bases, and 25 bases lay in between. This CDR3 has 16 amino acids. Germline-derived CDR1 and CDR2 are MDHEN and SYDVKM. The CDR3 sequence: CASSSSWGEFRARAFF. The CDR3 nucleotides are TGTGCCAGCAGTTCATCCTGGGGGGAGTTCAGAGCACGAGCTTTCTTT.

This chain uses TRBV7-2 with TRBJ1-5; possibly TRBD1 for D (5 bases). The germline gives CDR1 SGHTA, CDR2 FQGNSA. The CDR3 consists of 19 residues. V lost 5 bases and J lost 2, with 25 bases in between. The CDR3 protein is CASSKDRRGGVGGNQPQHF. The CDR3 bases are TGTGCCAGCAGCAAGGACCGACGTGGAGGGGTAGGGGGCAATCAGCCCCAGCATTTT.

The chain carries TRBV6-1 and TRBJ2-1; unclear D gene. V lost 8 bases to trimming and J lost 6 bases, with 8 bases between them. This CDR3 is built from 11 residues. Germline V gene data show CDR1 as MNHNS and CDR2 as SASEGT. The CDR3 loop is CASEHANEQFF. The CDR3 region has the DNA TGTGCCAGCGAACATGCCAATGAGCAGTTCTTC.

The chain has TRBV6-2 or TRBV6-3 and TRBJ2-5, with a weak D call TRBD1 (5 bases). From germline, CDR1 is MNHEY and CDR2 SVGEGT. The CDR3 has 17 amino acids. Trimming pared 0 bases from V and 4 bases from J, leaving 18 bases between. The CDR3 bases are TGTGCCAGCAGTTACTCGAAGACACACAGGTTGATAGAGACCCAGTACTTC. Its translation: CASSYSKTHRLIETQYF.

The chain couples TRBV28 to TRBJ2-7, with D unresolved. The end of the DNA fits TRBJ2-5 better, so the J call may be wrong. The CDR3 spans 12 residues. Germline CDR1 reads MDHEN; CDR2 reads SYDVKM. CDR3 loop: CASSPPYSTQYF. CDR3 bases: TGTGCCAGCAGTCCACCATATTCGACCCAGTACTTC.

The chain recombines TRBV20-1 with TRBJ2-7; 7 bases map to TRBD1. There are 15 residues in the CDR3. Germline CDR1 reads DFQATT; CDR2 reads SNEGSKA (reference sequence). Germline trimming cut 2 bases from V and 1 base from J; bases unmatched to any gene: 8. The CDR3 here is CSARLSGQQSYEQYF. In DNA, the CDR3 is TGCAGTGCTAGACTATCGGGACAGCAGTCCTACGAGCAGTACTTC.

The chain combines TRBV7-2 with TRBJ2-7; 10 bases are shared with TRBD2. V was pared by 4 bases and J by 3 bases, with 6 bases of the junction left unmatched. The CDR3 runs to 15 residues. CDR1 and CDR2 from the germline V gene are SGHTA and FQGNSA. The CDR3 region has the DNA TGTGCCAGCAGCTCAAAGCGGGGGGGTAACTACGAGCAGTACTTC. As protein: CASSSKRGGNYEQYF.

CDR3 nucleotides: TGTGCCAGCAGTGCCAGGGGGACAGGCCGGGAGACCCAGTACTTC. Translation: CASSARGTGRETQYF. V gene TRBV7-9 combines with J gene TRBJ2-7, with 8 nucleotides matching TRBD1. The end of the DNA is better explained by TRBJ2-5, so the J call may be wrong. The CDR3 runs 15 residues. From germline, CDR1 is SEHNR and CDR2 FQNEAQ (reference sequence).

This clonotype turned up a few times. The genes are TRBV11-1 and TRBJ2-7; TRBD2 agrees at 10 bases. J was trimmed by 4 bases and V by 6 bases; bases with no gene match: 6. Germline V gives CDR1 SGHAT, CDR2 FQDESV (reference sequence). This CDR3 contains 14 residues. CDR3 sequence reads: CASSRTSGDYEQYF. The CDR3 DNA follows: TGTGCCAGCAGTAGGACTAGCGGTGATTACGAGCAGTACTTC.

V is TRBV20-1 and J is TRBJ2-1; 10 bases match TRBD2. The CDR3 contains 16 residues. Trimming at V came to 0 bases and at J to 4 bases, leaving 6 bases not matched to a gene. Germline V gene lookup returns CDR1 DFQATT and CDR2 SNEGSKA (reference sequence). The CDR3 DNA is TGCAGTGCTAGAGATCTAGCGGGGGCCAAATACAATGAGCAGTTCTTC. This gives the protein CSARDLAGAKYNEQFF.

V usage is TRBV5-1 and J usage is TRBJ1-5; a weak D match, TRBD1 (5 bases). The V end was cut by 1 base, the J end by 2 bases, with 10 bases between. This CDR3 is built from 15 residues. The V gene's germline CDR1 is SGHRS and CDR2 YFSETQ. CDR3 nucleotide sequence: TGCGCCAGCAGCTTGCGGGGGGACCGCAATCAGCCCCAGCATTTT. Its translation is CASSLRGDRNQPQHF.

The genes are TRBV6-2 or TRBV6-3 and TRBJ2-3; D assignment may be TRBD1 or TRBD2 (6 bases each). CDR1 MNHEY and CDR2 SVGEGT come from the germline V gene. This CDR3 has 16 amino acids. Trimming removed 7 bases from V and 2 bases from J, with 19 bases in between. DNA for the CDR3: TGTGCCAGCACAGTGGGGGGCCGGACTTTCACAGATACGCAGTATTTT. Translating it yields CASTVGGRTFTDTQYF.

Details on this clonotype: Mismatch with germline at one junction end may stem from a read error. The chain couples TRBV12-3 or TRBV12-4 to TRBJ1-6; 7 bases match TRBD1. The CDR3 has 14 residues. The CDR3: CASTPEGAYSPLPF. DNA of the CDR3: TGTGCCAGCACCCCGGAGGGGGCCTATTCACCCCTCCCCTTT.

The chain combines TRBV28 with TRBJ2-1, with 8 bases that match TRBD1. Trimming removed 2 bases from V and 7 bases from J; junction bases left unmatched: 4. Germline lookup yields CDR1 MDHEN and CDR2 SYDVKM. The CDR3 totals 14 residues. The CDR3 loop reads CASSLMGQANEQFF. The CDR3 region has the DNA TGTGCCAGCAGTTTAATGGGACAGGCAAATGAGCAGTTCTTC.

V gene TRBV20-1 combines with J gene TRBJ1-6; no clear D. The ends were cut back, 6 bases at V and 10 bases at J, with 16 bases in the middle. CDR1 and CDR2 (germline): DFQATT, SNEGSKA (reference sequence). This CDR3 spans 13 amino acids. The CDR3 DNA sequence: TGCAGTGCCACATCTGGGAGGAAGTCACCCCTCCACTTT. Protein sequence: CSATSGRKSPLHF.

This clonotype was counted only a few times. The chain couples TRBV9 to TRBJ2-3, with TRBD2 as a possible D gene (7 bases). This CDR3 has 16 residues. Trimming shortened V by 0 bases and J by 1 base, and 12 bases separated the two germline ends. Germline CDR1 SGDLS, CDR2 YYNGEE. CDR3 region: CASSVAVGGGTDTQYF. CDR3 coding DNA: TGTGCCAGCAGCGTAGCCGTAGGGGGGGGCACAGATACGCAGTATTTT.

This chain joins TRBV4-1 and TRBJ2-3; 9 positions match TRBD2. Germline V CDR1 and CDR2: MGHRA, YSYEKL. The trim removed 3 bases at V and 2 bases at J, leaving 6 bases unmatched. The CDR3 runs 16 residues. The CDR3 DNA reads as TGCGCCAGCAGCCAGGCTAGCGGGGCGGACACAGATACGCAGTATTTT. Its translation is CASSQASGADTDTQYF.

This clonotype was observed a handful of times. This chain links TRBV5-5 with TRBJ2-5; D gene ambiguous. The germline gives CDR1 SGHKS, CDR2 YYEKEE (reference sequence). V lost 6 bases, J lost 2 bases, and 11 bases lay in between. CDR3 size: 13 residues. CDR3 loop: CASNWGGQETQYF. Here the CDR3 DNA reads TGTGCCAGCAATTGGGGTGGACAAGAGACCCAGTACTTC. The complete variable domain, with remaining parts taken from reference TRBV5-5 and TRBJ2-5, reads DAGVTQSPTHLIKTRGQQVTLRCSPISGHKSVSWYQQVLGQGPQFIFQYYEKEERGRGNFPDRFSARQFPNYSSELNVNALLLGDSALYLCASNWGGQETQYFGPGTRLLVL.

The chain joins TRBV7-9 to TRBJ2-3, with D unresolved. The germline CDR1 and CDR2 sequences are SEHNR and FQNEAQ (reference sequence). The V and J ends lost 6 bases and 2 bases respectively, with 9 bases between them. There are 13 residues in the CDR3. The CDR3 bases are TGTGCCAGCAGAAAGTCCTTCACAGATACGCAGTATTTT. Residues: CASRKSFTDTQYF.

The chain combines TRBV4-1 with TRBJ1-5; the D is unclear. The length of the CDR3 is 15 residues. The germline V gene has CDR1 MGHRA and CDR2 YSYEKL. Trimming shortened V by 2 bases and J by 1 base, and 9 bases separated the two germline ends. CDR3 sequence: CASSQTVGSNQPQHF. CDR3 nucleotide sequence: TGCGCCAGCAGCCAAACCGTAGGGAGCAATCAGCCCCAGCATTTT.

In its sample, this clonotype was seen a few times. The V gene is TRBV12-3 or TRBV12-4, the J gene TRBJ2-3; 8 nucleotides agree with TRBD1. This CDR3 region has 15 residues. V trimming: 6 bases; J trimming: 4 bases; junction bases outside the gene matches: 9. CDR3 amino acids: CASRGTGAFADTQYF. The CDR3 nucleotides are TGTGCCAGCAGGGGGACAGGCGCCTTCGCAGATACGCAGTATTTT.

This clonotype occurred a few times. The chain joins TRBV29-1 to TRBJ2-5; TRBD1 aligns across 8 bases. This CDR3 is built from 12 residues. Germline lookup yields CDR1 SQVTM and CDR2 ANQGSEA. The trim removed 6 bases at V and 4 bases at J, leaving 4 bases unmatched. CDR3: CSVGQGTETQYF. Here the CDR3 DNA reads TGCAGCGTCGGACAGGGTACAGAGACCCAGTACTTC.

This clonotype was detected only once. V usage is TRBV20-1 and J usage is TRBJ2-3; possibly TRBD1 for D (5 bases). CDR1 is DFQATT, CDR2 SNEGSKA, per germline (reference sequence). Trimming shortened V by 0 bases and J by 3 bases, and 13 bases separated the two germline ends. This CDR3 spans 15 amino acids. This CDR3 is CSARDRASGTDTQYF. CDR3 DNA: TGCAGTGCTAGAGATAGGGCCTCAGGGACAGATACGCAGTATTTT.